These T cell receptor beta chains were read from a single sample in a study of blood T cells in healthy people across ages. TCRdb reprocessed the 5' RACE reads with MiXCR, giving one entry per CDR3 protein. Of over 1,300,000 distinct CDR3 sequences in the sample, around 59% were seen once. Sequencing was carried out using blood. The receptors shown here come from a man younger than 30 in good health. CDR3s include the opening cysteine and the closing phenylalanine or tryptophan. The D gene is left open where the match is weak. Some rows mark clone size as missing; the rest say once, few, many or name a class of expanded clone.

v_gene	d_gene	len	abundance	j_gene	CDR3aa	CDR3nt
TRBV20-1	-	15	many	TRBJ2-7	CSAREYGWSSYEQYF	TGCAGTGCTAGAGAATACGGGTGGAGCTCCTACGAGCAGTACTTC
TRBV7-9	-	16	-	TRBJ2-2	CASSLYQGVATGELFF	TGTGCCAGCAGCTTATATCAGGGAGTAGCCACCGGGGAGCTGTTTTTT
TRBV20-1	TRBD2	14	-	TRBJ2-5	CSAMRLAGYETQYF	TGCAGTGCTATGAGACTAGCGGGGTACGAGACCCAGTACTTC
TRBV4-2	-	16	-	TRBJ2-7	CASSQAYDSAPYEQYF	TGTGCCAGCAGCCAAGCCTATGACTCCGCTCCCTACGAGCAGTACTTC
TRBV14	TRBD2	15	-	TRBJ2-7	CASSHASGSPYEQYF	TGTGCCAGCAGCCACGCTAGCGGGAGCCCCTACGAGCAGTACTTC
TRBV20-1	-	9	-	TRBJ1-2	CSAYDGYTF	TGCAGTGCTTACGATGGCTACACCTTC
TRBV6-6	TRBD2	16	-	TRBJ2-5	CASSYSTSGHQETQYF	TGTGCCAGCAGTTACTCCACTAGCGGGCACCAAGAGACCCAGTACTTC
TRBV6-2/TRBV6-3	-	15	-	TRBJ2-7	CASTLAPGNSYEQYF	TGTGCCAGCACCCTTGCACCAGGGAACTCCTACGAGCAGTACTTC
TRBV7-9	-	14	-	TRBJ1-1	CASSSDNLNTEAFF	TGTGCCAGCAGCAGTGACAATTTGAACACTGAAGCTTTCTTT
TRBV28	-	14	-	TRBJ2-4	CASSLRGGKNIQYF	TGTGCCAGCAGCCTTAGAGGCGGCAAAAACATTCAGTACTTC
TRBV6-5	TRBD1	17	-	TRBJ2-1	CASSYRAGGQGSREQFF	TGTGCCAGCAGTTACAGGGCTGGGGGACAGGGTTCGAGGGAGCAGTTCTTC
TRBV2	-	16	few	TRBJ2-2	CASMGKRTYDTGELFF	TGTGCCAGCATGGGGAAGCGAACTTATGACACCGGGGAGCTGTTTTTT
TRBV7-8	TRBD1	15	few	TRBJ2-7	CASSLEQGWSHEQYF	TGTGCCAGCAGCTTAGAACAGGGGTGGTCCCACGAGCAGTACTTC